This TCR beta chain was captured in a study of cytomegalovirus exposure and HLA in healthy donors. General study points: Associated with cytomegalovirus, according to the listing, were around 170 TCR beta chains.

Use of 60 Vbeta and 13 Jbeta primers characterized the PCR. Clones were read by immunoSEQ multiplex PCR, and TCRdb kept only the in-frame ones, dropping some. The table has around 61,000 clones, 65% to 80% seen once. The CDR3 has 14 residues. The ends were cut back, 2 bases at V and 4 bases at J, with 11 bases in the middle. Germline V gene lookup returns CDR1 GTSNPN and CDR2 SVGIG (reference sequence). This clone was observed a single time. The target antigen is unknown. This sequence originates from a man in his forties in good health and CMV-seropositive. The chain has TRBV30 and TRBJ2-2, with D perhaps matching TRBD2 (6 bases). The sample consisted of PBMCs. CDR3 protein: CAWSPGGPTGELFF. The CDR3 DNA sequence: TGTGCCTGGAGTCCCGGGGGACCCACCGGGGAGCTGTTTTTT. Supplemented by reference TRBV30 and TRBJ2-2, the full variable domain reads SQTIHQWPATLVQPVGSPLSLECTVEGTSNPNLYWYRQAAGRGLQLLFYSVGIGQISSEVPQNLSASRPQDRQFILSSKKLLLSDSGFYLCAWSPGGPTGELFFGEGSRLTVL.